Listed below are T cell receptor beta chains from one sample, sequenced in a study of cytomegalovirus exposure and HLA in healthy donors. Produced via immunoSEQ multiplex PCR; TCRdb's table is partial and in-frame only. This sample carries some 85,000 clones, roughly three quarters of them seen once, and the ten largest clones take roughly 3.6%. Sequencing was performed on PBMCs. These receptors were taken from a man aged 30-40 years in good health and CMV-seronegative. CDR3s include the opening cysteine and the closing phenylalanine or tryptophan. D genes are given only for firm matches. Size values are once, few and many counts, or a class for expanded clones, and some rows have none.

>TRBV28|few|TRBJ1-1|-
TGTGCCAGCATAGACCCAATGCTCGGGGGGATCTCCACTGAAGCTTTCTTT
CASIDPMLGGISTEAFF
>TRBV5-4|-|TRBJ1-2|-
TGTGCCAGCAGCCTAACGGGGGGACTCGCGGACTATGGCTACACCTTC
CASSLTGGLADYGYTF
>TRBV6-6|-|TRBJ2-7|-
TGTGCCAGCAGTAGCCGGGTCCCCCTTGGAGAGCAGTACTTC
CASSSRVPLGEQYF
>TRBV19|-|TRBJ2-7|TRBD2
TGTGCCAGTAGTACGACTAGCGGGGGGTCCCACGAGCAGTACTTC
CASSTTSGGSHEQYF
>TRBV14|-|TRBJ2-1|TRBD1
TGTGCCAGCAGCCACGCTACGGGACAGGTTTACAATGAGCAGTTCTTC
CASSHATGQVYNEQFF
>TRBV27|-|TRBJ1-4|-
TGTGCCAGCAGTGTTAGAACAGGGATGGGGACTAATGAAAAACTGTTTTTT
CASSVRTGMGTNEKLFF
>TRBV4-2|-|TRBJ2-2|-
TGTGCCAGCAGCCAAGGACTTGGAGGGTCCACCGGGGAGCTGTTTTTT
CASSQGLGGSTGELFF
>TRBV7-9|medium-sized|TRBJ2-1|-
TGTGCCAGCAGCTTAGCGTTCCGGAGCTCCTACAATGAGCAGTTCTTC
CASSLAFRSSYNEQFF
>TRBV5-1|few|TRBJ2-7|TRBD2
TGCGCCAGCAGCCTTTCGGGACTAGCCGTTTCCTACGAGCAGTACTTC
CASSLSGLAVSYEQYF
>TRBV5-1|few|TRBJ2-1|TRBD2
TGCGCCAGCAGCTTGGATGGACTAGCGGACAATGAGCAGTTCTTC
CASSLDGLADNEQFF
>TRBV7-9|few|TRBJ2-1|-
TGTGCCAGCAGCTTAGCGGAAGTCCGGGGGGCCGGATTCTACAATGAGCAGTTCTTC
CASSLAEVRGAGFYNEQFF
>TRBV5-1|-|TRBJ2-3|TRBD2
TGCGCCAGCAGCTTGGCTAGCGGGAGAACTCATGGAGATACGCAGTATTTT
CASSLASGRTHGDTQYF
>TRBV11-2|-|TRBJ1-4|-
TGTGCCAGCAGCCGTACAGCCTCAACTAATGAAAAACTGTTTTTT
CASSRTASTNEKLFF
>TRBV7-2|-|TRBJ1-6|-
TGTGCCAGCAGACCCGACAGCATTAATTCACCCCTCCACTTT
CASRPDSINSPLHF
>TRBV7-6|-|TRBJ2-7|-
TGTGCCAGCAGCCCGCAAGGGGCCGTAGGGGAGCAGTACTTC
CASSPQGAVGEQYF
>TRBV4-3|few|TRBJ2-2|TRBD2
TGCGCCAGCAGCCAACTATGGGGTAGCGGGGGATCCGGGGAGCTGTTTTTT
CASSQLWGSGGSGELFF
>TRBV19|-|TRBJ1-5|-
TGTGCCAGTAGTCCACGGGAAGCACAGCCCCAGCATTTT
CASSPREAQPQHF
>TRBV10-1|-|TRBJ1-1|-
TGCGCCAGCAGTGACGGACAGCCGAACACTGAAGCTTTCTTT
CASSDGQPNTEAFF
>TRBV28|-|TRBJ2-7|TRBD2
TGTGCCAGCAGTCGTACTAGCGGTCTCTCCTACGAGCAGTACTTC
CASSRTSGLSYEQYF
>TRBV5-4|once|TRBJ2-7|-
TGTGCCAGCAGCACCGGATCCGGGACATTGCGAGAGCAGTACTTC
CASSTGSGTLREQYF
>TRBV7-9|-|TRBJ1-2|TRBD1
TGTGCCAGCAGCCTAAGTGGGGGACAGGGCTACACCTTC
CASSLSGGQGYTF
>TRBV6-1|-|TRBJ2-3|-
TGTGCCAGCAGTGAATTGGGAGGGGGGGCCAGTGATACGCAGTATTTT
CASSELGGGASDTQYF
>TRBV2|-|TRBJ1-2|TRBD1
TGTGCCAGCAGCGTAACAGGGGGCGTTTATGGCTACACCTTC
CASSVTGGVYGYTF
>TRBV7-9|-|TRBJ2-7|-
TGTGCCAGCAGCCCCCCGGGGGGCACCTACGAGCAGTACTTC
CASSPPGGTYEQYF
>TRBV7-2|-|TRBJ2-5|TRBD2
TGTGCCAGCATGGTGCAAGCGGGGGAGACCCAGTACTTC
CASMVQAGETQYF
>TRBV28|few|TRBJ2-7|-
TGTGCCAGCAGTTCTCAGGGAAGAGGCTCCTACGAGCAGTACTTC
CASSSQGRGSYEQYF
>TRBV5-6|-|TRBJ2-5|TRBD1
TGTGCCAGCAGCGTACAGGGGAGAGAGACCCAGTACTTC
CASSVQGRETQYF
>TRBV5-6|once|TRBJ2-1|TRBD1
TGTGCCAGCAGCCTGCCCGGACAGGGAATGAATGAGCAGTTCTTC
CASSLPGQGMNEQFF
>TRBV28|once|TRBJ2-7|TRBD2
TGTGCCAGCAGTACCGGGACTAGCATCGCCTACGAGCAGTACTTC
CASSTGTSIAYEQYF
>TRBV7-2|once|TRBJ1-5|-
TGTGCCAGCAGCTTAGTGTCAGGGAATACCAATCAGCCCCAGCATTTT
CASSLVSGNTNQPQHF
>TRBV11-2|-|TRBJ2-1|-
TGTGCCAGCAGCCCCTGGCAGGGGAAGCAGTTCTTC
CASSPWQGKQFF
>TRBV5-5|-|TRBJ2-1|TRBD1
TGTGCCAGCAGCTTAGGACAGGGGGCTAATGAGCAGTTCTTC
CASSLGQGANEQFF
>TRBV18|-|TRBJ1-5|-
TGTGCCAGCTCACCACAGGCGACAGGAGGAGGATTTAACAATCAGCCCCAGCATTTT
CASSPQATGGGFNNQPQHF
>TRBV29-1|once|TRBJ2-1|-
TGCAGCACCCTGGGGCTCCCCTACAATGAGCAGTTCTTC
CSTLGLPYNEQFF
>TRBV27|-|TRBJ2-2|-
TGTGCCAGCAGTTTAATTGGGAGTTCAGCCGGGGAGCTGTTTTTT
CASSLIGSSAGELFF
>TRBV6-1|-|TRBJ2-6|-
TGTGCCAGCAGTGAAGCGGGAGGTGAGGCCAACGTCCTGACTTTC
CASSEAGGEANVLTF
>TRBV7-2|-|TRBJ2-7|-
TGTGCCAGCAGCTTGTCCACAGGCACCTACGAGCAGTACTTC
CASSLSTGTYEQYF
>TRBV9|-|TRBJ2-3|-
TGTGCCAGCAGCTTGAGGGACTTCCGCACGGATACGCAGTATTTT
CASSLRDFRTDTQYF
>TRBV10-3|-|TRBJ2-7|TRBD1
TGTGCCATCAGTGAGTCGAACCCCGGACAGGGAGACGAGCAGTACTTC
CAISESNPGQGDEQYF
>TRBV19|-|TRBJ1-5|-
TGTGCCAGTAGTATATCTGGGACAAGACTCAATCAGCCCCAGCATTTT
CASSISGTRLNQPQHF
>TRBV5-1|few|TRBJ2-7|TRBD2
TGCGCCAGCAGCTTAGGGAGGGTAGGGTTCTCCCACGAGCAGTACTTC
CASSLGRVGFSHEQYF
>TRBV7-2|-|TRBJ2-1|-
TGTGCCAGCAGCTTATCGGGGGAGGCCCCATCACGGAATGAGCAGTTCTTC
CASSLSGEAPSRNEQFF
>TRBV5-4|-|TRBJ2-3|TRBD2
TGTGCCAGCAGCGCCTCCCTAGCGGGAGGGGAGGATACGCAGTATTTT
CASSASLAGGEDTQYF
>TRBV10-2|-|TRBJ1-2|TRBD1
TGCGCCAGCAGCGACGCAGGGGGGAACCCTTATGGCTACACCTTC
CASSDAGGNPYGYTF
>TRBV7-6|-|TRBJ1-6|TRBD1
TGTGCCAGCAGCTTATGGGGGACAGGGGCAAATTCACCCCTCCACTTT
CASSLWGTGANSPLHF
>TRBV5-1|-|TRBJ2-3|TRBD1
TGCGCCAGCAGCTTGGCCTTGGGAACAAACAGGGGCCTCACAGATACGCAGTATTTT
CASSLALGTNRGLTDTQYF
>TRBV28|-|TRBJ1-5|-
TGTGCCAGCAGCATAACAGGGATCGCGCGTAGAAGCAATCAGCCCCAGCATTTT
CASSITGIARRSNQPQHF
>TRBV29-1|-|TRBJ1-1|TRBD1
TGCAGCGTCGGGACAGGGACCACTGAAGCTTTCTTT
CSVGTGTTEAFF